This TCR beta chain appears in the sequencing data of a study of T cells after yellow fever vaccination. Germline V gene data show CDR1 as SGHTA and CDR2 as FQGNSA. The J segment lost 2 bases and the V segment lost 1 base, leaving 1 base of the junction unmatched. The CDR3 spans 15 residues. TCRdb re-called the 5' RACE reads with MiXCR, one entry per CDR3 protein. The profile covers about 580,000 distinct CDR3 sequences, with around a sixth appearing a single time and 17% taken by the ten largest. This specimen consisted of PBMCs, obtained about 5 days after the first yellow fever vaccination. This chain joins TRBV7-2 and TRBJ2-1; 8 nucleotides agree with TRBD1. This clonotype originated in a man younger than 35 who received the YFV17D yellow fever vaccine. In DNA, the CDR3 is TGTGCCAGCAGCTTAGTGGACAGGGCCTACAATGAGCAGTTCTTC. Translating it yields CASSLVDRAYNEQFF.